The 8 T cell receptor beta chains below were found in one sample sequenced in a study of blood T cell repertoires in COVID-19. Profiled with immunoSEQ multiplex PCR; TCRdb holds only in-frame clones, not every one. The sample lists around 300,000 clones; 70% to 90% were seen once. The sample was peripheral blood. These receptors came from a young man with active or convalescent COVID-19.

The V and J genes are TRBV19 and TRBJ2-1; weak D call: TRBD2 (5 bases). The CDR3 has 17 amino acids. Trimming pared 0 bases from V and 8 bases from J, leaving 20 bases between. Germline loops: CDR1 LNHDA, CDR2 SQIVND (reference sequence). DNA for the CDR3: TGTGCCAGTAGTATAGATCGGGGAACGGTAGGGTTAGATGAGCAGTTCTTC. The encoded protein is CASSIDRGTVGLDEQFF.

The chain couples TRBV5-6 to TRBJ1-5; TRBD1 is a possible D gene (6 bases). The CDR3 has 14 residues. The V and J ends lost 4 bases and 5 bases respectively, with 13 bases between them. Germline V gene lookup returns CDR1 SGHDT and CDR2 YYEEEE. CDR3 protein: CASSDTGSDQPQHF. The CDR3 coding sequence is TGTGCCAGCAGCGACACAGGGTCGGATCAGCCCCAGCATTTT.

The V call is TRBV27, the J call TRBJ1-1; unclear D gene. The V gene's germline CDR1 is MNHEY and CDR2 SMNVEV (reference sequence). This CDR3 contains 13 residues. V was trimmed by 5 bases and J by 8 bases, leaving 15 bases between them. The CDR3 is CASSATPLSEAFF. The CDR3 DNA follows: TGTGCCAGCAGTGCGACTCCCCTGTCCGAAGCTTTCTTT.

This chain joins TRBV9 and TRBJ2-7, with D possibly being TRBD2 (6 bases). Germline V gene data show CDR1 as SGDLS and CDR2 as YYNGEE. Trimming pared 3 bases from V and 3 bases from J, leaving 13 bases between. The CDR3 is 14 residues long. The CDR3 nucleotides are TGTGCCAGCAGCGCCGGGGGTATAGGCTACGAGCAGTACTTC. This gives the protein CASSAGGIGYEQYF. The whole variable domain, remainder taken from reference TRBV9 and TRBJ2-7, is DSGVTQTPKHLITATGQRVTLRCSPRSGDLSVYWYQQSLDQGLQFLIQYYNGEERAKGNILERFSAQQFPDLHSELNLSSLELGDSALYFCASSAGGIGYEQYFGPGTRLTVT.

This clone has just one count. The V call is TRBV7-2, the J call TRBJ2-5; D ambiguous. Trimming took 2 bases from V and 2 from J, leaving 6 bases between them. CDR3 length equals 13 residues. The germline V gene has CDR1 SGHTA and CDR2 FQGNSA. For the CDR3, the DNA is TGTGCCAGCAGCTTATCGGTACAAGAGACCCAGTACTTC. Amino acids: CASSLSVQETQYF.

The chain couples TRBV27 to TRBJ1-3; D gene unclear. CDR1 and CDR2 (germline): MNHEY, SMNVEV (reference sequence). Trimming cost V 5 bases and J 0 bases, with 5 bases left between them. This CDR3 spans 13 amino acids. The CDR3: CASSKSSGNTIYF. CDR3 nucleotides: TGTGCCAGCAGTAAGAGCTCTGGAAACACCATATATTTT.

This rearrangement joins TRBV4-3 to TRBJ1-5; 8 bases are shared with TRBD1. After removal of 0 bases from V and 7 bases from J, the junction contained 8 bases not matched to a gene. The CDR3 covers 16 residues. The germline CDR1 and CDR2 sequences are LGHNA and YSLEER. The CDR3 here is CASSQELLRGQQPQHF. Written as DNA, the CDR3 is TGCGCCAGCAGCCAAGAGCTGCTCAGGGGGCAACAGCCCCAGCATTTT.

A note on this clone: This specimen includes other DNA sequences encoding the same CDR3. The rearrangement links TRBV27 to TRBJ1-2; 9 bases line up with TRBD1. The CDR3 sequence is 14 residues long. Unmatched junction bases numbered 2, after V lost 0 bases and J lost 6 bases. Germline loops: CDR1 MNHEY, CDR2 SMNVEV (reference sequence). The CDR3 DNA is TGTGCCAGCAGTTTATCGACAGGGGGAAATGGCTACACCTTC. This translates into CASSLSTGGNGYTF.